The T cell receptor (beta chain) described here comes from a study of response to subunit inactivated influenza vaccine. MiXCR was run by TCRdb on the RT-PCR reads, yielding one entry per CDR3 protein. The data contain roughly 570,000 distinct CDR3 sequences, 13% to 15% of them seen just once; the ten biggest clones take up approximately 12%. The CDR3 has 15 amino acids. V lost 6 bases, J lost 9 bases, and 13 bases stayed unmatched. Germline V gives CDR1 MNHEY, CDR2 SVGAGI. This clonotype came up a few times. The target antigen is unknown. General study points: Only a handful of new T cells, the authors suggested, are recruited with each seasonal influenza vaccination.

The sample was PBMCs from blood, taken 11 to 12 days after vaccination. The V call is TRBV6-5, the J call TRBJ2-3, with 9 nucleotides matching TRBD2. This clonotype originated in a middle-aged man who received an inactivated influenza vaccine. This CDR3 reads CASSLTSGLTGTQYF. In DNA form, the CDR3 reads TGTGCCAGCAGCTTGACTAGCGGTCTCACGGGAACGCAGTATTTT.